This entry describes one TCR beta chain. The entry originates in a study of T cell changes during pregnancy in multiple sclerosis. The CDR3 contains 15 residues. The germline V gene has CDR1 LNHDA and CDR2 SQIVND (reference sequence). The V end lost 7 bases, the J end lost 2 bases, and 18 bases lay between the germline ends. TCRdb's copy holds only in-frame clones and misses some; the assay was immunoSEQ multiplex PCR. The sample lists roughly 72,000 clones, over 85% occurring once. The genes are TRBV19 and TRBJ2-7; TRBD1 might be the D (5 bases). This material consisted of CD4+ T cells from peripheral blood mononuclear cells, taken after pregnancy. This TCR came from a female donor with multiple sclerosis, enrolled in a pregnancy study. The CDR3 DNA reads TGTGCCAGTACCCAGACAGACCATGCCCCCTACGAGCAGTACTTC. Its protein is CASTQTDHAPYEQYF. Full variable domain (rest looked up from reference TRBV19 and TRBJ2-7): DGGITQSPKYLFRKEGQNVTLSCEQNLNHDAMYWYRQDPGQGLRLIYYSQIVNDFQKGDIAEGYSVSREKKESFPLTVTSAQKNPTAFYLCASTQTDHAPYEQYFGPGTRLTVT.